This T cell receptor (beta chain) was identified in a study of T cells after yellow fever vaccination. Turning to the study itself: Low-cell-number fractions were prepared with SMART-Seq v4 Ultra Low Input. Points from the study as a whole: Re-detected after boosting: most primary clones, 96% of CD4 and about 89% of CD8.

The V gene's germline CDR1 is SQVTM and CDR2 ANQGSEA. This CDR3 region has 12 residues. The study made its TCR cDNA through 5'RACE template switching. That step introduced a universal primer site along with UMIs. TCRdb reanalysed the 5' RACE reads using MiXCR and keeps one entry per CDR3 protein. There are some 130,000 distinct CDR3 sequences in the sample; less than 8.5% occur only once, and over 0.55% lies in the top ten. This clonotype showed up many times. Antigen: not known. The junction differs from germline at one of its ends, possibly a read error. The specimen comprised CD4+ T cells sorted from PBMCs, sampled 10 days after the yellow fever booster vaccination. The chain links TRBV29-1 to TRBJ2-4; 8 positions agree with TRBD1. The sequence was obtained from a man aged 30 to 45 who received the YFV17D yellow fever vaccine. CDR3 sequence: CSVEDRGHIQYF. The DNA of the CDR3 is TGCAGCGTGGAAGACAGGGGTCACATTCAGTACTTC. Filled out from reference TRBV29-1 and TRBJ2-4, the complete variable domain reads SAVISQKPSRDICQRGTSLTIQCQVDSQVTMMFWYRQQPGQSLTLIATANQGSEATYESGFVIDKFPISRPNLTFSTLTVSNMSPEDSSIYLCSVEDRGHIQYFGAGTRLSVL.